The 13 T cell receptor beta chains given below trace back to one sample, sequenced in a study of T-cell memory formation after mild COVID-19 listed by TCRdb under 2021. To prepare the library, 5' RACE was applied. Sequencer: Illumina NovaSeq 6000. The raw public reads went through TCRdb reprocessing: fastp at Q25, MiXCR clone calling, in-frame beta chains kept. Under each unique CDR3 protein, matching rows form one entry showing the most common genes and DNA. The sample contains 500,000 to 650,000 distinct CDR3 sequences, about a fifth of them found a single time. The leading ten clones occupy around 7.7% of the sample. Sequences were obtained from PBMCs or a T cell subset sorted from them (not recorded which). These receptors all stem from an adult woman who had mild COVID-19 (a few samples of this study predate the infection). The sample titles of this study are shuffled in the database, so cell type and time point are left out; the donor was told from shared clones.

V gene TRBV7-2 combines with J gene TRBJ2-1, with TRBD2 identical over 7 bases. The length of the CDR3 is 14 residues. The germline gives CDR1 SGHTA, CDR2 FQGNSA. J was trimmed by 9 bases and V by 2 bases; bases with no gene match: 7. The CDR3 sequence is CASSLRGSGGEQFF. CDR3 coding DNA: TGTGCCAGCAGCTTACGCGGGAGCGGCGGTGAGCAGTTCTTC.

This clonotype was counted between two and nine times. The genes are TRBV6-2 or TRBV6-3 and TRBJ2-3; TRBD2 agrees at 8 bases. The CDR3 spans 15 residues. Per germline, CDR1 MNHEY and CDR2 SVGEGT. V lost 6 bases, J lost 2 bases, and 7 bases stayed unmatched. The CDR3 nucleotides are TGTGCCAGCAGGAATAGCGGGACGATCACAGATACGCAGTATTTT. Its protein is CASRNSGTITDTQYF.

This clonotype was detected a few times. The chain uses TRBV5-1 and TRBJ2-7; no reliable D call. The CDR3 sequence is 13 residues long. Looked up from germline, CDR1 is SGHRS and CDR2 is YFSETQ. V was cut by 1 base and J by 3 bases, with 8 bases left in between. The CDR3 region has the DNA TGCGCCAGCAGCTTGTTATCTGACTACGAGCAGTACTTC. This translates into CASSLLSDYEQYF.

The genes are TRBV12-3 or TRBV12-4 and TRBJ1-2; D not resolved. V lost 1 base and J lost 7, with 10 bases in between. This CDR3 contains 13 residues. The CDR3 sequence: CASSLGGFSGYTF. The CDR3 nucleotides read TGTGCCAGCAGTTTAGGAGGGTTTAGTGGCTACACCTTC.

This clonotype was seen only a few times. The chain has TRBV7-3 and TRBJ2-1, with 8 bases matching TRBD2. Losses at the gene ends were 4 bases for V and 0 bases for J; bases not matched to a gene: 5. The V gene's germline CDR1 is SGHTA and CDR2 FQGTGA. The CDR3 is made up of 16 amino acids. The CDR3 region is CASSSLAGLSYNEQFF. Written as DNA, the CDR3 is TGTGCCAGCAGCTCCTTAGCGGGACTCTCCTACAATGAGCAGTTCTTC.

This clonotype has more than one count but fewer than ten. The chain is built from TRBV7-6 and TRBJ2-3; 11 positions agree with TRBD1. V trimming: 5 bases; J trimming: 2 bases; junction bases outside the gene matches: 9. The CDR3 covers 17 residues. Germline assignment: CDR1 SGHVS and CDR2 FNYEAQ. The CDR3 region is CASSPRDRGGFTDTQYF. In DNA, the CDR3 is TGTGCCAGCAGCCCCCGGGACAGGGGGGGATTCACAGATACGCAGTATTTT.

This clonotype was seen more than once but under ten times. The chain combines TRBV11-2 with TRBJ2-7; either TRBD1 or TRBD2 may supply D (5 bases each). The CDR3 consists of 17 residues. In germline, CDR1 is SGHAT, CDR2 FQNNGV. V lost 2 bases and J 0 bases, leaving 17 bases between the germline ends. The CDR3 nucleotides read TGTGCCAGCAGCTTAATGGCCGGGGCGGGCAGCTCCTACGAGCAGTACTTC. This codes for CASSLMAGAGSSYEQYF.

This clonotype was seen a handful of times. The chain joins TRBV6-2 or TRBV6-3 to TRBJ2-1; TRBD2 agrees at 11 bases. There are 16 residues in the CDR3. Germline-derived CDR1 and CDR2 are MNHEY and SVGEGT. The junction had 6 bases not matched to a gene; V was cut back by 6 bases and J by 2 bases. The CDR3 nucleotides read TGTGCCAGCAGATCACTAGCGGGGGCGGCCTACAATGAGCAGTTCTTC. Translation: CASRSLAGAAYNEQFF.

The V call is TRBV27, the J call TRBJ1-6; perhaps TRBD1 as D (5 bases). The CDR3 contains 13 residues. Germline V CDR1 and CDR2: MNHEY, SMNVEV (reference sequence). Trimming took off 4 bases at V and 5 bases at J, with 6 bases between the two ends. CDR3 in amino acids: CASSSGHNSPLHF. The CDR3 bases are TGTGCCAGCAGTTCGGGACATAATTCACCCCTCCACTTT.

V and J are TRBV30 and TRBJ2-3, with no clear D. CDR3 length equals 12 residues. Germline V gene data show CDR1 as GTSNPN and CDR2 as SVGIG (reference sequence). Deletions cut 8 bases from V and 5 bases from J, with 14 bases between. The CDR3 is CAVAVRGDTQYF. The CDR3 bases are TGTGCCGTCGCGGTGCGCGGAGATACGCAGTATTTT.

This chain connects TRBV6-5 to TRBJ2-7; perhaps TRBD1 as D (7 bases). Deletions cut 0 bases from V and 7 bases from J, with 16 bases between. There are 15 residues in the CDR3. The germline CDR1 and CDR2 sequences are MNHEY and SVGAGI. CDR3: CASSYSAGQNREQYF. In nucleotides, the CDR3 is TGTGCCAGCAGTTACTCGGCGGGACAGAACCGGGAGCAGTACTTC.

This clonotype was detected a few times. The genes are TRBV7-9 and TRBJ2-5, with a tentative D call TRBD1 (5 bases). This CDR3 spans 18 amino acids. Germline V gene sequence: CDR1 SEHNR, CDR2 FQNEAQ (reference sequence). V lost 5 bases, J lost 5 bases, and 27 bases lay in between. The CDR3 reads CASSHSLLYPRVSETQYF. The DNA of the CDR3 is TGTGCCAGCAGCCACTCCCTATTGTACCCCAGGGTATCGGAGACCCAGTACTTC.

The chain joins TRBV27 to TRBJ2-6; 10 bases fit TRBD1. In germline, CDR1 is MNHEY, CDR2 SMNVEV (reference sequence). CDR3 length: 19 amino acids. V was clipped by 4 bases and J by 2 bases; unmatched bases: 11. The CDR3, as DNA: TGTGCCAGCAGTTCCCCCTGGGGACAGGGGTCGGCTGGGGCCAACGTCCTGACTTTC. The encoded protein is CASSSPWGQGSAGANVLTF.